This record covers a single T cell receptor beta chain. This sample was taken from a study of blood T cell repertoires in COVID-19. Overall study: The analysed material was cDNA or gDNA that came from T cells, B-cell-depleted T cells, or PBMCs.

Original processing methods: Reference gene primer amplification gave estimated nucleated cell counts. Some clones are missing from TCRdb's copy, which holds only in-frame ones; the method was immunoSEQ multiplex PCR. That table supplies the V and J calls and clone size; D and trimming were determined from the DNA. This table holds roughly 30,000 clones, 75% to 90% found once. The germline V gene has CDR1 LNHDA and CDR2 SQIVND (reference sequence). CDR3 length equals 16 residues. The V and J ends lost 5 bases and 2 bases respectively, with 17 bases between them. This chain uses TRBV19 with TRBJ2-3, with a tentative D call TRBD1 (6 bases). This TCR was sampled from a man aged 80 or over with acute or convalescent COVID-19. The sequenced material came from peripheral blood. CDR3 protein: CASSGIRTDNTDTQYF. CDR3 in DNA: TGTGCCAGTAGTGGAATAAGGACAGATAACACAGATACGCAGTATTTT.